The rows below give T cell receptor beta chains drawn from one sample of a study of T-cell reconstitution after alpha-beta-depleted transplantation in children. Each CDR3 protein gets one entry after TCRdb re-called the PCR reads with MiXCR. The sample contains about 250,000 distinct CDR3 sequences, 20% to 30% of which appear only once. Sequenced material: PBMCs, mostly from graft donor cells, taken 360 days after TCRalphabeta/CD19-depleted stem cell transplant. The receptor source for this set is a female patient aged 2-10 years who had a stem cell transplant for congenital amegakaryocytic thrombocytopenia, so the T cells may come from the graft donor. The CDR3 runs from the conserved cysteine through the conserved F or W. The order of the fields is CDR3 length, D gene, V gene, J gene, clone size, CDR3 protein, CDR3 DNA. A D gene is named only where the DNA matches it firmly. Some rows have no size entry. The others give once, few or many, or a class for an expanded clone.

length: 16; D: TRBD1; V: TRBV5-1; J: TRBJ2-5; size: .; CDR3: CASSLRTGNYQETQYF; DNA: TGCGCCAGCAGCTTACGGACAGGAAACTACCAAGAGACCCAGTACTTC
length: 16; D: TRBD2; V: TRBV11-2; J: TRBJ2-1; size: few; CDR3: CASSISTGGSYNEQFF; DNA: TGTGCCAGCAGCATCAGTACGGGGGGATCCTACAATGAGCAGTTCTTC
length: 15; D: .; V: TRBV5-6; J: TRBJ2-5; size: few; CDR3: CASSPGTRAQETQYF; DNA: TGTGCCAGCAGCCCCGGGACACGAGCACAAGAGACCCAGTACTTC
length: 13; D: .; V: TRBV5-1; J: TRBJ1-6; size: .; CDR3: CASGALEHSPLHF; DNA: TGCGCCAGCGGGGCCTTAGAGCATTCACCCCTCCACTTT
length: 18; D: TRBD2; V: TRBV2; J: TRBJ2-5; size: .; CDR3: CASSRPGLAGGYQETQYF; DNA: TGTGCCAGCAGTCGACCGGGACTAGCGGGGGGCTACCAAGAGACCCAGTACTTC
length: 17; D: .; V: TRBV4-1; J: TRBJ1-2; size: many; CDR3: CASSQDLLQGLVYGYTF; DNA: TGCGCCAGCAGCCAAGATTTGCTACAGGGTTTGGTTTATGGCTACACCTTC
length: 14; D: .; V: TRBV5-1; J: TRBJ2-1; size: many; CDR3: CASREGYTGDEQFF; DNA: TGCGCCAGCAGGGAAGGGTACACTGGTGATGAGCAGTTCTTC
length: 16; D: .; V: TRBV6-1; J: TRBJ1-4; size: few; CDR3: CASSRSLSATNEKLFF; DNA: TGTGCCAGCAGTCGGTCCCTCTCCGCAACTAATGAAAAACTGTTTTTT
length: 13; D: .; V: TRBV6-1; J: TRBJ2-1; size: few; CDR3: CASRDLKGNEQFF; DNA: TGTGCCAGTCGGGACCTCAAAGGCAATGAGCAGTTCTTC
length: 15; D: TRBD2; V: TRBV20-1; J: TRBJ2-4; size: few; CDR3: CSAAAGGPTKNIQYF; DNA: TGCAGTGCAGCCGCGGGGGGGCCGACCAAAAACATTCAGTACTTC
length: 14; D: TRBD1; V: TRBV12-3/TRBV12-4; J: TRBJ1-5; size: few; CDR3: CASSADRVGGPQHF; DNA: TGTGCCAGCAGTGCCGACAGGGTCGGGGGGCCCCAGCATTTT
length: 17; D: .; V: TRBV6-5; J: TRBJ2-3; size: few; CDR3: CASSYRTTSTSTDTQYF; DNA: TGTGCCAGCAGTTATCGGACAACCAGCACTAGCACAGATACGCAGTATTTT
length: 13; D: .; V: TRBV18; J: TRBJ1-5; size: .; CDR3: CASSPTPDQPQHF; DNA: TGTGCCAGCTCACCAACGCCGGATCAGCCCCAGCATTTT